One sample yielded the 22 T cell receptor beta chains listed below, sequenced in a study of shared clonotypes between healthy human individuals. TCRdb's table, derived via immunoSEQ multiplex PCR, lists solely in-frame clones and lacks some. Counted here are around 700,000 clones, 55% to 85% occurring once; the ten biggest clones make up around 1.7%. Specimen: memory CD4+ T cells sorted from blood. As to subset: CD45RA-negative fraction. The receptors come from a woman aged 30 to 39 in good health.

The rearrangement joins TRBV6-1 to TRBJ1-2; D is perhaps TRBD1 (5 bases). Trimming cost V 4 bases and J 8 bases, with 14 bases left between them. Looked up from germline, CDR1 is MNHNS and CDR2 is SASEGT. This CDR3 contains 13 residues. CDR3 nucleotides: TGTGCCAGCAGTGCCCTCCGGGGGGAGGGCTACACCTTC. It codes for CASSALRGEGYTF.

The count of this clone is one. The rearrangement uses TRBV5-4 and TRBJ2-5, with 13 bases lining up with TRBD2. CDR1 SGHNT and CDR2 YYREEE come from the germline V gene (reference sequence). CDR3 size: 19 residues. V shed 4 bases and J 4 bases; nucleotides not matched to a gene: 16. Here the CDR3 DNA reads TGTGCCAGCAGCATTCCGGCCCGAGGACTAGCGGGAGTGGTAGAGACCCAGTACTTC. This encodes CASSIPARGLAGVVETQYF. Looking up the rest from reference TRBV5-4 and TRBJ2-5 gives the full variable domain: ETGVTQSPTHLIKTRGQQVTLRCSSQSGHNTVSWYQQALGQGPQFIFQYYREEENGRGNFPPRFSGLQFPNYSSELNVNALELDDSALYLCASSIPARGLAGVVETQYFGPGTRLLVL.

The V gene is TRBV20-1, the J gene TRBJ1-2, with TRBD1 as a possible D gene (6 bases). The germline gives CDR1 DFQATT, CDR2 SNEGSKA (reference sequence). This CDR3 is built from 11 residues. The CDR3 DNA reads TGCTTGTGGCGGGGGCGGTGGGGCTACACCTTC. It encodes CLWRGRWGYTF.

The V gene is TRBV11-2, the J gene TRBJ2-7, with D uncertain. The CDR3 spans 14 residues. V was shortened by 2 bases and J by 2 bases, with 10 bases between the two germline ends. From germline, CDR1 is SGHAT and CDR2 FQNNGV. CDR3 protein: CASSLSTNPYEQYF. DNA for the CDR3: TGTGCCAGCAGCTTATCGACAAACCCCTACGAGCAGTACTTC.

The chain employs TRBV11-2 and TRBJ2-1; either TRBD1 or TRBD2 may supply D (6 bases each). This CDR3 has 15 amino acids. Trimming removed 7 bases at V and 5 bases at J, with 18 bases between. Germline V gene lookup returns CDR1 SGHAT and CDR2 FQNNGV. CDR3 loop: CASILLRGGNNEQFF. CDR3 bases: TGTGCCAGCATCCTCCTCAGGGGAGGTAACAATGAGCAGTTCTTC.

The V gene is TRBV5-1, the J gene TRBJ2-5; TRBD1 or TRBD2 may be the D gene (6 bases each). V shed 6 bases and J shed 1 base, with 10 bases lying between them. Germline V gives CDR1 SGHRS, CDR2 YFSETQ. This CDR3 has 13 amino acids. The CDR3: CASTSGAQETQYF. DNA for the CDR3: TGCGCCAGCACCTCGGGGGCCCAAGAGACCCAGTACTTC.

A word on this clone: The identical CDR3 is also encoded by other nucleotide sequences in the sample. The chain links TRBV10-3 to TRBJ2-2; no clear D. V lost 6 bases and J 2 bases, leaving 4 bases between the germline ends. The V gene's germline CDR1 is ENHRY and CDR2 SYGVKD. The CDR3 consists of 12 residues. The CDR3 loop reads CAIRGNTGELFF. CDR3 nucleotides: TGTGCCATCAGGGGAAACACCGGGGAGCTGTTTTTT.

The genes are TRBV2 and TRBJ2-2; D gene ambiguous. CDR3 length: 14 amino acids. CDR1 is SNHLY and CDR2 is FYNNEI in the germline V gene. With 5 bases removed from V and 4 bases from J, the gap between germline ends came to 11 bases. For the CDR3, the DNA is TGTGCCAGCAGTTTAAGAGTGGGCACCGGGGAGCTGTTTTTT. Translating gives CASSLRVGTGELFF. Looking up the rest from reference TRBV2 and TRBJ2-2 gives the full variable domain: EPEVTQTPSHQVTQMGQEVILRCVPISNHLYFYWYRQILGQKVEFLVSFYNNEISEKSEIFDDQFSVERPDGSNFTLKIRSTKLEDSAMYFCASSLRVGTGELFFGEGSRLTVL.

The J gene is TRBJ2-7, the V gene TRBV7-9, with D uncertain. Trimming took off 7 bases at V and 3 bases at J, with 16 bases between the two ends. Germline assignment: CDR1 SEHNR and CDR2 FQNEAQ (reference sequence). The length of the CDR3 is 14 residues. CDR3 in amino acids: CASTTAGQIYEQYF. The CDR3 bases are TGTGCCAGCACCACAGCCGGGCAGATCTACGAGCAGTACTTC.

The rearrangement links TRBV6-1 to TRBJ2-3; no firm D call. The length of the CDR3 is 15 residues. The germline gives CDR1 MNHNS, CDR2 SASEGT. Trimming stripped 3 bases from V and 4 bases from J, with 14 bases between. Here the CDR3 DNA reads TGTGCCAGCAGTGACCCCGTTACTGGAGCAGATACGCAGTATTTT. This encodes CASSDPVTGADTQYF.

This clone appeared once. The sample has other DNA sequences that encode this CDR3 too. This rearrangement joins TRBV5-1 to TRBJ2-2; 9 bases match TRBD1. The CDR3 spans 14 residues. CDR1 and CDR2 (germline): SGHRS, YFSETQ. Losses at the gene ends were 0 bases for V and 6 bases for J; bases not matched to a gene: 0. CDR3 sequence: CASSLGTGAGELFF. The DNA for the CDR3 is TGCGCCAGCAGCTTGGGGACAGGGGCCGGGGAGCTGTTTTTT.

The chain uses TRBV18 and TRBJ2-3, with 11 nucleotides matching TRBD1. The ends lost 6 bases at V and 5 bases at J; junction bases unmatched: 7. This CDR3 comprises 15 residues. Germline values: CDR1 KGHSH, CDR2 LQKENI. CDR3 bases: TGTGCCAGCTCTACCGGGACAGGGGGACGAGATACGCAGTATTTT. This gives the protein CASSTGTGGRDTQYF.

The J gene is TRBJ2-3, the V gene TRBV2; possibly TRBD1 for D (5 bases). The CDR3 extends over 15 amino acids. Trimming removed 4 bases from V and 1 base from J, with 12 bases in between. The germline CDR1 and CDR2 sequences are SNHLY and FYNNEI. For the CDR3, the DNA is TGTGCCAGCAGTGGCGTTCAGACAGGCACAGATACGCAGTATTTT. Its translation is CASSGVQTGTDTQYF. The entire variable domain, with the rest obtained from reference TRBV2 and TRBJ2-3, is as follows: EPEVTQTPSHQVTQMGQEVILRCVPISNHLYFYWYRQILGQKVEFLVSFYNNEISEKSEIFDDQFSVERPDGSNFTLKIRSTKLEDSAMYFCASSGVQTGTDTQYFGPGTRLTVL.

Concerning this clone itself: At the DNA level, this CDR3 is encoded by other sequences in the same sample as well. The rearrangement uses TRBV5-1 and TRBJ1-5, with unresolved D. Germline loops: CDR1 SGHRS, CDR2 YFSETQ. The length of the CDR3 is 15 residues. Trimming stripped 0 bases from V and 5 bases from J, with 12 bases between. CDR3 residues: CASSLAGEGHQPQHF. In DNA, the CDR3 is TGCGCCAGCAGCTTGGCCGGAGAGGGTCATCAGCCCCAGCATTTT.

CDR3: CASSVHLAGTTDTQYF. The DNA of the CDR3 is TGCGCCAGCAGTGTTCATCTAGCGGGGACCACAGATACGCAGTATTTT. The rearrangement joins TRBV10-1 to TRBJ2-3; 9 nucleotides line up with TRBD2. The germline CDR1 and CDR2 sequences are WNHNN and SYGVQD (reference sequence). The CDR3 covers 16 residues. V lost 4 bases, J lost 2 bases, and 7 bases stayed unmatched.

A remark on this clone: A far larger clone is a single base away, which makes a read error likely. J is TRBJ1-2 and V is TRBV27; no clear D gene. V lost 1 base, J lost 4 bases, and 10 bases lay in between. This CDR3 has 14 amino acids. Per the germline V gene, CDR1 is MNHEY and CDR2 is SMNVEV (reference sequence). The CDR3 nucleotides are TGTGCCAGCAGTTTATGGGCGTGGAGCTATGGCTACACCTTC. This codes for CASSLWAWSYGYTF.

This clone was found once. The rearrangement uses TRBV27 and TRBJ1-2, with no clear D. V shed 2 bases and J shed 0 bases, with 10 bases lying between them. Germline V lookup: CDR1 MNHEY, CDR2 SMNVEV (reference sequence). The CDR3 covers 15 residues. CDR3 sequence: CASSLRGTTNYGYTF. The CDR3 DNA follows: TGTGCCAGCAGTTTACGAGGAACCACTAACTATGGCTACACCTTC.

This chain joins TRBV27 and TRBJ2-7; TRBD1 aligns across 8 bases. V trimming: 7 bases; J trimming: 2 bases; junction bases outside the gene matches: 13. This CDR3 spans 16 amino acids. CDR1 and CDR2 (germline): MNHEY, SMNVEV (reference sequence). CDR3 region: CASKSSGTGRTYEQYF. The CDR3 nucleotides read TGTGCCAGCAAATCCTCCGGGACAGGTCGAACCTACGAGCAGTACTTC.

This chain joins TRBV25-1 and TRBJ2-5; D not resolved. This CDR3 is built from 14 residues. Germline loops: CDR1 MGHDK, CDR2 SYGVNS. V was clipped by 0 bases and J by 5 bases, with 10 bases between them. In DNA form, the CDR3 reads TGTGCCAGCAGTGAATATACCGGGTCGGAGACCCAGTACTTC. The encoded protein is CASSEYTGSETQYF.

The chain joins TRBV4-1 to TRBJ1-2; possible D gene TRBD1, 5 bases. The CDR3 spans 16 residues. Germline loops: CDR1 MGHRA, CDR2 YSYEKL. V was cut by 4 bases and J by 8 bases, with 23 bases left in between. The CDR3: CASSPRGGPGLGGYTF. CDR3 bases: TGCGCCAGCAGCCCCCGGGGGGGTCCCGGGCTGGGCGGCTACACCTTC.

This chain links TRBV18 with TRBJ2-2, with D possibly matching TRBD2 (6 bases). The V gene lost 6 bases and the J gene lost 4 bases, with 15 bases spanning the gap. The CDR3 runs to 15 residues. Per the germline V gene, CDR1 is KGHSH and CDR2 is LQKENI. CDR3 coding DNA: TGTGCCAGCTCTCTCCACCCGGAGGGCACCGGGGAGCTGTTTTTT. It codes for CASSLHPEGTGELFF.

V usage is TRBV18 and J usage is TRBJ2-5; 11 bases fit TRBD1. The CDR3 totals 15 residues. V was pared by 3 bases and J by 5 bases, with 5 bases of the junction left unmatched. Germline values: CDR1 KGHSH, CDR2 LQKENI. The CDR3 is CASSPGQGVSETQYF. The CDR3 DNA follows: TGTGCCAGCTCACCGGGACAGGGGGTATCGGAGACCCAGTACTTC. Drawing the rest from reference TRBV18 and TRBJ2-5, the complete variable domain is NAGVMQNPRHLVRRRGQEARLRCSPMKGHSHVYWYRQLPEEGLKFMVYLQKENIIDESGMPKERFSAEFPKEGPSILRIQQVVRGDSAAYFCASSPGQGVSETQYFGPGTRLLVL.